A single sample gave rise to the 19 T cell receptor beta chains below, sequenced in a study of OX40 agonist ivuxolimab in advanced cancers. Measured with immunoSEQ multiplex PCR; TCRdb has only the in-frame clones, and not every one. Seen here are roughly 23,000 clones, about 88% observed once, and the top ten hold roughly a third. Sample: CD4+ or CD8+ T cells sorted from blood, taken in a trial of the OX40 agonist ivuxolimab. Source of these receptors: an adult with an advanced solid tumor such as melanoma, head and neck, liver or kidney cancer.

The gene calls are TRBV5-3 and TRBJ2-1; D ambiguous. TRBV5-3 is treated as an ORF (open reading frame) with a function not yet certain. CDR3 size: 16 residues. V lost 4 bases to trimming and J lost 0 bases, with 14 bases between them. The CDR3 spells CARSPARFASYNEQFF. CDR3 nucleotides: TGTGCCAGAAGCCCGGCCAGGTTTGCCTCCTACAATGAGCAGTTCTTC.

This clone was seen more than once but under ten times. This chain connects TRBV19 to TRBJ1-3; a possible D gene is TRBD1 (5 bases). The V gene lost 2 bases and the J gene lost 3 bases, with 11 bases spanning the gap. The CDR3 length is 15 residues. The germline V gene has CDR1 LNHDA and CDR2 SQIVND (reference sequence). This chain's CDR3 is CASSIMQGGGNTIYF. In nucleotides, the CDR3 is TGTGCCAGTAGTATAATGCAGGGCGGTGGAAACACCATATATTTT.

CDR3 nucleotide sequence: TGCAGCGTTGCAGGGGCAGGAGGGGCCGGGGAGCTGTTTTTT. Residues: CSVAGAGGAGELFF. The V gene is TRBV29-1, the J gene TRBJ2-2; the D call may be TRBD1 or TRBD2 (6 bases each). Deletions cut 4 bases from V and 6 bases from J, with 15 bases between. The CDR3 has 14 amino acids. CDR1 SQVTM and CDR2 ANQGSEA come from the germline V gene.

J is TRBJ2-2 and V is TRBV6-6; 7 nucleotides match TRBD2. The J segment lost 4 bases and the V segment lost 5 bases, leaving 7 bases of the junction unmatched. This CDR3 is 15 amino acids long. Looked up from germline, CDR1 is MNHNY and CDR2 is SVGAGI (reference sequence). The CDR3 reads CASSLSSGTTGELFF. CDR3 sequence (DNA): TGTGCCAGCAGTCTCTCTAGCGGTACCACCGGGGAGCTGTTTTTT.

This chain links TRBV13 with TRBJ2-1; 10 nucleotides line up with TRBD2. The V gene end was trimmed by 4 bases and the J gene end by 3 bases; junction bases not matched to a gene: 3. The CDR3 runs 15 residues. Germline V gene lookup returns CDR1 PRHDT and CDR2 FYEKMQ (reference sequence). DNA for the CDR3: TGTGCCAGCAGCTCTAGACTAGCGGGCTACAATGAGCAGTTCTTC. It yields the protein CASSSRLAGYNEQFF.

The rearrangement uses TRBV5-6 and TRBJ2-2; a weak D match, TRBD1 (5 bases). The V gene's germline CDR1 is SGHDT and CDR2 YYEEEE. The CDR3 is 16 amino acids. V was trimmed by 1 base and J by 5 bases, leaving 15 bases between them. CDR3: CASSLKYVGDTGELFF. In nucleotides, the CDR3 is TGTGCCAGCAGCTTGAAGTACGTAGGGGATACCGGGGAGCTGTTTTTT.

The chain has TRBV7-9 and TRBJ2-2; D is possibly TRBD1 (5 bases). CDR1 and CDR2 from the germline V gene are SEHNR and FQNEAQ (reference sequence). This CDR3 region has 16 residues. V shed 5 bases and J shed 5 bases, with 18 bases lying between them. As DNA, the CDR3 is TGTGCCAGCAGCCACGCCAGGGAAGTTGTTACCGGGGAGCTGTTTTTT. Residues: CASSHAREVVTGELFF.

A single count supports this clone. This rearrangement joins TRBV7-8 to TRBJ1-5; D perhaps matches TRBD1 (5 bases). CDR3 size: 15 residues. Germline CDR1 and CDR2: SGHVS and FQNEAQ. V was clipped by 7 bases and J by 2 bases, with 15 bases between them. This CDR3 reads CASNLRAGGNQPQHF. CDR3 DNA sequence: TGTGCCAGCAACCTCAGGGCTGGCGGCAATCAGCCCCAGCATTTT.

This clone was detected only once. The gene calls are TRBV9 and TRBJ2-1; 10 positions match TRBD1. The germline CDR1 and CDR2 sequences are SGDLS and YYNGEE. The CDR3 runs 14 residues. V was pared by 3 bases and J by 7 bases, with 4 bases of the junction left unmatched. The CDR3 bases are TGTGCCAGCAGCGCGGACAGGGGGAGGAATGAGCAGTTCTTC. It is translated as CASSADRGRNEQFF.

V and J are TRBV21-1 and TRBJ2-3; TRBD2 is the table's D call, not checked against the DNA. TRBV21-1 is assigned pseudogene status. The CDR3 is made up of 19 amino acids. Here the CDR3 DNA reads TGTGCCAGCAGCAAACCCCCCCTAGCGGGGCACTTTAGCACAGATACGCAGTATTTT. It is translated as CASSKPPLAGHFSTDTQYF.

Remarks on this clone: Relative to the germline gene, one junction end is altered; a read error may explain this. This rearrangement joins TRBV5-4 to TRBJ1-1, with a tentative D call TRBD1 (5 bases). Germline CDR1 reads SGHNT; CDR2 reads YYREEE (reference sequence). This CDR3 contains 14 residues. CDR3 sequence reads: CASSQAGLNTEAFF. In DNA, the CDR3 is TGCGCCAGCAGCCAAGCAGGGTTGAACACTGAAGCTTTCTTT.

V is TRBV7-2 and J is TRBJ1-2; 7 bases agree with TRBD1. Germline assignment: CDR1 SGHTA and CDR2 FQGNSA. Trimming removed 4 bases from V and 7 bases from J; junction bases left unmatched: 18. CDR3 length: 17 residues. The CDR3 DNA reads as TGTGCCAGCAGCTCCCCCCTGAGGGGGCTCACCTTTGGTGGCTACACCTTC. Protein: CASSSPLRGLTFGGYTF. The variable domain in full, with the rest retrieved from reference TRBV7-2 and TRBJ1-2, is GAGVSQSPSNKVTEKGKDVELRCDPISGHTALYWYRQSLGQGLEFLIYFQGNSAPDKSGLPSDRFSAERTGGSVSTLTIQRTQQEDSAVYLCASSSPLRGLTFGGYTFGSGTRLTVV.

Points on this clone: The junction does not match germline at one end; this may be a read error. The rearrangement links TRBV27 to TRBJ1-1; tentatively, D is TRBD1 (6 bases). CDR3 size: 15 residues. CDR1 is MNHEY, CDR2 SMNVEV, per germline (reference sequence). DNA for the CDR3: TGTGCCAGCACTTCGACGTGGGGGACAAACACTGAAACTTTCTTT. Its translation is CASTSTWGTNTETFF.

The V and J genes are TRBV27 and TRBJ1-5; 7 bases match TRBD1. Trimming at V came to 5 bases and at J to 4 bases, leaving 8 bases not matched to a gene. In germline, CDR1 is MNHEY, CDR2 SMNVEV (reference sequence). The CDR3 contains 15 residues. The CDR3 region has the DNA TGTGCCAGCAGTCTAGGGGGCGGGAAGAATCAGCCCCAGCATTTT. Translation gives CASSLGGGKNQPQHF.

V and J are TRBV7-9 and TRBJ2-1, with a tentative D call TRBD2 (5 bases). The V and J ends lost 6 bases and 5 bases respectively, with 14 bases between them. The length of the CDR3 is 14 residues. Germline loops: CDR1 SEHNR, CDR2 FQNEAQ (reference sequence). CDR3 nucleotide sequence: TGTGCCAGCAGTCCATTCGGGGAAGACAATGAGCAGTTCTTC. It codes for CASSPFGEDNEQFF. The complete variable domain, with remaining parts taken from reference TRBV7-9 and TRBJ2-1, reads DTGVSQNPRHKITKRGQNVTFRCDPISEHNRLYWYRQTLGQGPEFLTYFQNEAQLEKSRLLSDRFSAERPKGSFSTLEIQRTEQGDSAMYLCASSPFGEDNEQFFGPGTRLTVL.

The gene calls are TRBV27 and TRBJ2-7, with 15 bases fitting TRBD2. J was trimmed by 5 bases and V by 4 bases; bases with no gene match: 12. CDR1 is MNHEY and CDR2 is SMNVEV in the germline V gene (reference sequence). The length of the CDR3 is 18 residues. Here the CDR3 reads CASSSIGLAGGPSHEQYF. The CDR3, as DNA: TGTGCCAGCAGTTCGATAGGACTAGCGGGAGGGCCTTCCCACGAGCAGTACTTC.

The V gene is TRBV29-1, the J gene TRBJ2-2, with 10 bases aligning to TRBD1. CDR1 and CDR2 (germline): SQVTM, ANQGSEA. V was pared by 1 base and J by 6 bases, with 5 bases of the junction left unmatched. The CDR3 length is 15 residues. DNA for the CDR3: TGCAGCGTTGAAGGTAGACAGGGGGCGGCCGGGGAGCTGTTTTTT. This translates into CSVEGRQGAAGELFF.

The rearrangement uses TRBV10-3 and TRBJ2-3; possibly TRBD2 for D (6 bases). The V gene lost 4 bases and the J gene lost 5 bases, with 22 bases spanning the gap. CDR3 length equals 17 residues. The germline CDR1 and CDR2 sequences are ENHRY and SYGVKD. CDR3 nucleotides: TGTGCCATCAGTGTGTTTGGGACTGACTATAATCTAGATACGCAGTATTTT. It is translated as CAISVFGTDYNLDTQYF.

This clone was recorded once. The V gene is TRBV4-3, the J gene TRBJ2-1; 9 bases are a match to TRBD1. This CDR3 comprises 16 residues. After removal of 2 bases from V and 5 bases from J, the junction contained 7 bases not matched to a gene. Germline loops: CDR1 LGHNA, CDR2 YSLEER. CDR3 in amino acids: CASSQLGQGTDNEQFF. CDR3 in DNA: TGCGCCAGCAGCCAACTGGGACAGGGAACCGACAATGAGCAGTTCTTC.